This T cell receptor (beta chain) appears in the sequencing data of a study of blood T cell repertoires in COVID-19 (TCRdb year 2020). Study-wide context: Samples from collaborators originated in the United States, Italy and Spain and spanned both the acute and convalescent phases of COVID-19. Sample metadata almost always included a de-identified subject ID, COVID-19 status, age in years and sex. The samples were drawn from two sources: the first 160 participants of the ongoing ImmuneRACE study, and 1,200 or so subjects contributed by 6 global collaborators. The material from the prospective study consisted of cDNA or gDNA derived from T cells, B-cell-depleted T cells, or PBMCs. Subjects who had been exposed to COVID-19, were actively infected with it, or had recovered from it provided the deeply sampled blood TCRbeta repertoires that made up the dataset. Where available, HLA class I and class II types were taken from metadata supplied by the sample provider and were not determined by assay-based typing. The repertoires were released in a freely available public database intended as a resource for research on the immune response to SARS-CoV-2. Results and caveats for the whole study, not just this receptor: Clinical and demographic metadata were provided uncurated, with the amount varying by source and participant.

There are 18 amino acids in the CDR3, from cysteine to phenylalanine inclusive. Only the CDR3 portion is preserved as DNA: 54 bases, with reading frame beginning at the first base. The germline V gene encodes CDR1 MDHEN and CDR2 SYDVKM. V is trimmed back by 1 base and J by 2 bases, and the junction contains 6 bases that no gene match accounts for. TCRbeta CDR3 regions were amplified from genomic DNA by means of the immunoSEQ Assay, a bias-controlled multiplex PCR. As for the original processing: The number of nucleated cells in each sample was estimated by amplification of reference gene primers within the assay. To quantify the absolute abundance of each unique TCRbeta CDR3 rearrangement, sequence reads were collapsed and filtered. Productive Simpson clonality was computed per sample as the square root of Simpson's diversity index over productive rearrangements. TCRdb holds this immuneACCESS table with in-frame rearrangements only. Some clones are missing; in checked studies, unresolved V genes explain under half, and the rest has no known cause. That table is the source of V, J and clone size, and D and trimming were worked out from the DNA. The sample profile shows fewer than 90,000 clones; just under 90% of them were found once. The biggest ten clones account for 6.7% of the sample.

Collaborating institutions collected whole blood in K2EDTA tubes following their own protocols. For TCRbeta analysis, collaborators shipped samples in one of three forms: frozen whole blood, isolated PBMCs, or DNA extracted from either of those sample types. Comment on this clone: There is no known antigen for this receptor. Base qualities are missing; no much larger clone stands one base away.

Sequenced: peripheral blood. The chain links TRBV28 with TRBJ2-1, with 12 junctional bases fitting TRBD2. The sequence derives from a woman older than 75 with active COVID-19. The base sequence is TGTGCCAGCAGTTTATTCCAAGGACTAGCGGGAACCTACAATGAGCAGTTCTTC. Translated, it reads CASSLFQGLAGTYNEQFF.